The 2 T cell receptor beta chains below all came from one sample that was sequenced in a study of T cell repertoires in cytomegalovirus infection. No antigens are known for them. TCRdb reanalysed the reads using MiXCR and keeps one entry per CDR3 protein. The repertoire has about 770,000 distinct CDR3 sequences, about 29% of them found once; the top ten carry over 10%. The source was cultured CD8+ T cells from PBMCs, collected from culture after CMV antigen stimulation. The receptor set was obtained from a human donor in good health (CMV status not recorded). Some clones in this sample may be carry-over from other donors' samples.

The chain joins TRBV19 to TRBJ2-1; either TRBD1 or TRBD2 may fit D (5 bases each). The germline gives CDR1 LNHDA, CDR2 SQIVND (reference sequence). V shed 5 bases and J shed 3 bases, with 20 bases lying between them. This CDR3 has 17 amino acids. This chain's CDR3 is CASSPRLPGSYYNEQFF. CDR3 bases: TGTGCCAGTAGTCCCCGGTTGCCAGGGAGTTACTACAATGAGCAGTTCTTC.

The rearrangement joins TRBV9 to TRBJ1-5; 8 nucleotides align to TRBD1. CDR1 is SGDLS, CDR2 YYNGEE, per germline. This CDR3 has 14 residues. The junction had 4 bases not matched to a gene; V was cut back by 4 bases and J by 4 bases. This CDR3 reads CASSRQGLNQPQHF. CDR3 DNA sequence: TGTGCCAGCAGCCGACAGGGGCTAAATCAGCCCCAGCATTTT.